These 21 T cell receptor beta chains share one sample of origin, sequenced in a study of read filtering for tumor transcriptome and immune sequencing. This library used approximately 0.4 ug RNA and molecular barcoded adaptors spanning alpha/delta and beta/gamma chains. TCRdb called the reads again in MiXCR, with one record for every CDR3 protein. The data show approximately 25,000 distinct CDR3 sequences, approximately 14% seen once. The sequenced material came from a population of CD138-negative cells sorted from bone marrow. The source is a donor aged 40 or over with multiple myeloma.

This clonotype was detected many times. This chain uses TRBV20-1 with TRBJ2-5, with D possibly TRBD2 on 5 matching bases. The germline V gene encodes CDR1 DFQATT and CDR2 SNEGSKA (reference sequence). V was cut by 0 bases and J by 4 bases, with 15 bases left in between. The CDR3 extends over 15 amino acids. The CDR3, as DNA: TGCAGTGCTAGAGATTCGGACTCGTCGGGAGAGACCCAGTACTTC. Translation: CSARDSDSSGETQYF.

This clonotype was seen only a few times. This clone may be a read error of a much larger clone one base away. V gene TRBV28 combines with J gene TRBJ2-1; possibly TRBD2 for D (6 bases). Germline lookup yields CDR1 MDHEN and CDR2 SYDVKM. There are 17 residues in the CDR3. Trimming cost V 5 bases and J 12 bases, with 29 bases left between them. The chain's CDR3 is CASSPPGGLTPRAGQFF. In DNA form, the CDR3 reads TGTGCCAGCAGTCCCCCCGGGGGTTTAACACCCCGGGCCGGGCAGTTCTTC.

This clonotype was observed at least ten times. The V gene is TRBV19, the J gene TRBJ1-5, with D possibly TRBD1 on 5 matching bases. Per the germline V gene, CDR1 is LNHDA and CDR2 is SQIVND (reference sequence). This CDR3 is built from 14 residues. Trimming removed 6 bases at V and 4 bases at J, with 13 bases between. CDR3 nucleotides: TGTGCCAGTAGCCCAACTGGGGGGAATCAGCCCCAGCATTTT. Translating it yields CASSPTGGNQPQHF.

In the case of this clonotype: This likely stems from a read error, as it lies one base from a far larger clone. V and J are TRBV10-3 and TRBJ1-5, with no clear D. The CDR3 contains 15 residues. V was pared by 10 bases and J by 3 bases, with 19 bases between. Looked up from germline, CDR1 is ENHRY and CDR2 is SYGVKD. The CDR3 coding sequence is TGTGCCAACAGCCACGGAGAACGGATCAATCAGCCCCAGCATTTT. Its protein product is CANSHGERINQPQHF.

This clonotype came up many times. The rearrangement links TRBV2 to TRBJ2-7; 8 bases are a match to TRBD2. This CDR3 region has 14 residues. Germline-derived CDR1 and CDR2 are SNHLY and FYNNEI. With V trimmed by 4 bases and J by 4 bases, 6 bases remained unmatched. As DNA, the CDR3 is TGTGCCAGCAGTGTGATTAGCGGGATTTACGAGCAGTACTTC. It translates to CASSVISGIYEQYF.

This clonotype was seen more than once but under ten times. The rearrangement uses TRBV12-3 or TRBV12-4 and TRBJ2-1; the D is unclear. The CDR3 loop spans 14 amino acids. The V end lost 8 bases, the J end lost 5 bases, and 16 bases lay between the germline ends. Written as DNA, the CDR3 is TGTGCCAGCGGTCGGCGGAGCAGGAACAATGAGCAGTTCTTC. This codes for CASGRRSRNNEQFF.

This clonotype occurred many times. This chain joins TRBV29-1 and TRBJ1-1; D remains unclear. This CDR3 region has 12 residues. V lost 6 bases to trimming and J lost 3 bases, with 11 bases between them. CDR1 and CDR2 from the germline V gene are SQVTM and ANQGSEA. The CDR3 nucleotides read TGCAGCGTACCACATCGAGACACTGAAGCTTTCTTT. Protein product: CSVPHRDTEAFF.

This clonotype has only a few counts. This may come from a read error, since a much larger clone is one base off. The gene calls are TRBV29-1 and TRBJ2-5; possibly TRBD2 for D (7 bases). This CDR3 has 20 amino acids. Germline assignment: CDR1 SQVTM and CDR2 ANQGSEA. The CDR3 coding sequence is TGCAGCGTTGAACTCCCCGCCCTGGCTAGCGGAGGGGGGGTACAAGGGACCCAGTACTTC. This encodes CSVELPALASGGGVQGTQYF.

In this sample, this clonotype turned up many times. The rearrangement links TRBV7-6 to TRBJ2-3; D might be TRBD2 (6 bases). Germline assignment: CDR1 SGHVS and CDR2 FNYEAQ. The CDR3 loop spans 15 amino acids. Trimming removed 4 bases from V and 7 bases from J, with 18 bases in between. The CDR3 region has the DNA TGTGCCAGCAGCTCCCCCGACTTGGGCGGGAATACGCAGTATTTT. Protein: CASSSPDLGGNTQYF.

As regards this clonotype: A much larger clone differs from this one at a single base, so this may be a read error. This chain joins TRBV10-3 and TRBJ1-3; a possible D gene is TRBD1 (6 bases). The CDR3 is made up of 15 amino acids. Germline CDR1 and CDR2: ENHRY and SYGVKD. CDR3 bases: TGTGCCATCAGACCGGGACACTCCTCTGGAATCACCATATATTTT. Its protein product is CAIRPGHSSGITIYF.

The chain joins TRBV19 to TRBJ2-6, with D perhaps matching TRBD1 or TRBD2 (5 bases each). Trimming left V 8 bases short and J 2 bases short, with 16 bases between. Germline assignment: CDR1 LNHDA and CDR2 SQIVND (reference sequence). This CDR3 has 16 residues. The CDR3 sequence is CASAVGALTGANVLTF. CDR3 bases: TGTGCCAGTGCCGTCGGGGCTCTGACTGGGGCCAACGTCCTGACTTTC.

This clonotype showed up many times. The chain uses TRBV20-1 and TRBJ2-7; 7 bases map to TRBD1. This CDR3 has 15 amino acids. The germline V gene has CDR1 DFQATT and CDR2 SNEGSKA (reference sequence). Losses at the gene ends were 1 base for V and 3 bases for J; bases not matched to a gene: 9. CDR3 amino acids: CSARAEDRPNYEQYF. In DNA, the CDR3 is TGCAGTGCTAGAGCAGAGGACAGGCCAAACTACGAGCAGTACTTC.

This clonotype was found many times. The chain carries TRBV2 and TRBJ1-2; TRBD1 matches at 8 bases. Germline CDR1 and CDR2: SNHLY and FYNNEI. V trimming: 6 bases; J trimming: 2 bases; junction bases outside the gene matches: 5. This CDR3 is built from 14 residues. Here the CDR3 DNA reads TGTGCCAGCAGCCAGACAGGGGCGAACTATGGCTACACCTTC. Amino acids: CASSQTGANYGYTF.

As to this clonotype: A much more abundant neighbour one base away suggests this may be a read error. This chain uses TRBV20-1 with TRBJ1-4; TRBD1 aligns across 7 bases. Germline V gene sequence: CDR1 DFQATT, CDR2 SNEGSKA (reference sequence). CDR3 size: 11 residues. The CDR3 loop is CNAGDSQKLFF. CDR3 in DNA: TGCAATGCCGGGGACAGCCAGAAACTGTTTTTT.

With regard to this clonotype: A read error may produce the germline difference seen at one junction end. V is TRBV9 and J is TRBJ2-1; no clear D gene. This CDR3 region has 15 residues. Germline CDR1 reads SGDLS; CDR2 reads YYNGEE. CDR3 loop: CASSVVAADYNEQFF. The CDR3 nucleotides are TGTGCTAGCAGCGTAGTGGCGGCCGACTACAATGAGCAGTTCTTC.

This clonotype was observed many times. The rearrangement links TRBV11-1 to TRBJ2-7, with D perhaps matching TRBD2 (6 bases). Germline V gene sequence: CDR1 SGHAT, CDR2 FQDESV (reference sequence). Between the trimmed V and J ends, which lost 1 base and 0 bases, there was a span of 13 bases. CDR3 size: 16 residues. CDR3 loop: CASSLEGRTSSYEQYF. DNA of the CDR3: TGTGCCAGCAGCTTAGAAGGGAGGACGAGCTCCTACGAGCAGTACTTC.

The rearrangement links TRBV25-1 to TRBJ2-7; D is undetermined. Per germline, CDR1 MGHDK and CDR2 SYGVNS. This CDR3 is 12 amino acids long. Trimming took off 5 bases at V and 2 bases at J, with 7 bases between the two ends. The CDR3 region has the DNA TGTGCCAGCAGTCTACAGACCTACGAGCAGTACTTC. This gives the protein CASSLQTYEQYF.

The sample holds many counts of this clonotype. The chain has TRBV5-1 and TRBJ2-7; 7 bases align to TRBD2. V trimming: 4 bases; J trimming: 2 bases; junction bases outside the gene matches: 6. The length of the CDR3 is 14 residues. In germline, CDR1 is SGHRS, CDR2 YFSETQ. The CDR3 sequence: CASSPREAAYEQYF. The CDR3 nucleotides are TGCGCCAGCAGCCCTCGGGAGGCAGCCTACGAGCAGTACTTC.

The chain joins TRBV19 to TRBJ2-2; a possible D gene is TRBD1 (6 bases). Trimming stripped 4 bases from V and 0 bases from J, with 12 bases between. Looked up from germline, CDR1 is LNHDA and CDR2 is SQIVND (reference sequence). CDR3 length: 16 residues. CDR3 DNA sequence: TGTGCCAGTAGTAAACCAGGGGCCCCGAACACCGGGGAGCTGTTTTTT. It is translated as CASSKPGAPNTGELFF.

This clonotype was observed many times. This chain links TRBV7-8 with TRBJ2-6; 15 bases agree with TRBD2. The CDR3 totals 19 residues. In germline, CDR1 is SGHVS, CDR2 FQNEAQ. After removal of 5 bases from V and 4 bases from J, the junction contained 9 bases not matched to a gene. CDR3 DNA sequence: TGTGCCAGCAGCCTACGGACTAGCGGGAGGGCCTTGGGGGCCAACGTCCTGACTTTC. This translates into CASSLRTSGRALGANVLTF.

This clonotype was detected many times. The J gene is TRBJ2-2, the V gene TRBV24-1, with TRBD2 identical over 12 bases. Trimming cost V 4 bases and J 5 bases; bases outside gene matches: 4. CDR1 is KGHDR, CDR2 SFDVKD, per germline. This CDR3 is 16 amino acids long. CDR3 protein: CATSDTGLAGTGELFF. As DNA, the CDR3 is TGTGCCACCAGTGACACCGGACTAGCGGGAACCGGGGAGCTGTTTTTT.